This section outlines one T cell receptor (beta chain) sequence together with its context. Its cognate antigen is unknown. Other nucleotide sequences from this sample produce the same CDR3. The sample comes from a study of shared clonotypes between healthy human individuals. Study-level points and caveats: Shared clonotypes across all four donors exceeded non-shared ones in generation probability.

V shed 5 bases, J shed 3 bases, and the junction held 3 bases outside the gene matches. The CDR3 spans 13 residues. The germline V gene has CDR1 KGHSH and CDR2 LQKENI. The assay was run at deep level. The repertoire was sequenced with immunoSEQ multiplex PCR; TCRdb's copy has only in-frame clones and lacks some. Here the sample spans approximately 940,000 clones, over 75% being singletons. The chain is built from TRBV18 and TRBJ1-2; 7 bases line up with TRBD1. The clonotype was recovered from a young man in good health. The specimen was memory CD4+ T cells sorted from blood. This sample's subset: CD45RA-negative fraction. CDR3 protein: CASSAGTDYGYTF. CDR3 nucleotides: TGTGCCAGCTCAGCGGGGACAGACTATGGCTACACCTTC.